The 3 T cell receptor beta chains reported below all come from one sample, sequenced in a study of blood T cells in healthy people across ages (dated by TCRdb to about 2015). The library came from 5' RACE. Sequenced using an Illumina HiSeq 2500. The second PCR ran for about 6 to 12 cycles and used a J-beta primer mix along with a sample-barcoded 5' primer. TCRdb cleaned the public reads at Q25 with fastp, built clones with MiXCR and kept in-frame beta chains. CDR3 protein duplicates are merged, each entry listing the most common genes and DNA. For this sample there are hundreds of thousands of distinct CDR3 sequences; about 62% appear just once. Jointly, the top ten make up 20% to 25% of the sample. Sequencing was performed on blood. These receptors came from a man aged 25 to 40 in good health.

The J gene is TRBJ2-7, the V gene TRBV12-3 or TRBV12-4, with no clear D. Deletions cut 1 base from V and 6 bases from J, with 13 bases between. The CDR3 loop spans 14 amino acids. DNA for the CDR3: TGTGCCAGCAGTTTAGAAGGTGGAGTCTCCGAGCAGTACTTC. Its protein product is CASSLEGGVSEQYF.

The chain carries TRBV27 and TRBJ2-7; D gene ambiguous. The CDR3 contains 14 residues. Trimming shortened V by 8 bases and J by 2 bases, and 16 bases separated the two germline ends. Germline assignment: CDR1 MNHEY and CDR2 SMNVEV (reference sequence). The CDR3 DNA is TGTGCCAGCGGCGCGTCGAGAGGCCCCTACGAGCAGTACTTC. Translated: CASGASRGPYEQYF.

V is TRBV13 and J is TRBJ2-1, with 8 bases that match TRBD1. V lost 2 bases to trimming and J lost 15 bases; unmatched junction nucleotides: 6. The CDR3 is made up of 12 amino acids. The germline V gene encodes CDR1 PRHDT and CDR2 FYEKMQ (reference sequence). The CDR3 loop reads CASSLIGTGTFF. The CDR3 nucleotides read TGTGCCAGCAGCTTAATAGGGACAGGAACGTTCTTC.